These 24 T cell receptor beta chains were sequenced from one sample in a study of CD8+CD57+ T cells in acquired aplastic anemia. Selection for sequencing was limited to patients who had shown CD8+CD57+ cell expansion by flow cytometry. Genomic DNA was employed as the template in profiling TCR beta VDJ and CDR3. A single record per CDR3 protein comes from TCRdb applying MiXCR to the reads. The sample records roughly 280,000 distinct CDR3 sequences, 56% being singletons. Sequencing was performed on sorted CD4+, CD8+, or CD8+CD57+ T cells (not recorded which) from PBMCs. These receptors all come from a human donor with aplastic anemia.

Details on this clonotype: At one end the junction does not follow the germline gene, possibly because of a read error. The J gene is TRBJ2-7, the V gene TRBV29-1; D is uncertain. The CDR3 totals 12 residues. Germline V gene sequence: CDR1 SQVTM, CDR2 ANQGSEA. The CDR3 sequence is CAWSYGGVEQYF. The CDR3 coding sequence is TGTGCCTGGTCCTACGGCGGAGTTGAGCAGTACTTC.

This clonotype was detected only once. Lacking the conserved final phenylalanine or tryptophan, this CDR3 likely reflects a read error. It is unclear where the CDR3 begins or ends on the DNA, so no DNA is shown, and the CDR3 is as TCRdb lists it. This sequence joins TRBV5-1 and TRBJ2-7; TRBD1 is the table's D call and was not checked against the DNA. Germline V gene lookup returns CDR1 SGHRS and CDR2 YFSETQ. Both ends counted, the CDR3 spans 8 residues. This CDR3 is CASSLTGQ.

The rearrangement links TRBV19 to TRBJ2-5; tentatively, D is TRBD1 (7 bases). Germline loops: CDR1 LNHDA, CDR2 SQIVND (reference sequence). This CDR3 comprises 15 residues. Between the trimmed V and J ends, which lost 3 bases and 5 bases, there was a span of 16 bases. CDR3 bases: TGTGCCAGTAGTATCGGAGGGGGCGCAATGGAGACCCAGTACTTC. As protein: CASSIGGGAMETQYF.

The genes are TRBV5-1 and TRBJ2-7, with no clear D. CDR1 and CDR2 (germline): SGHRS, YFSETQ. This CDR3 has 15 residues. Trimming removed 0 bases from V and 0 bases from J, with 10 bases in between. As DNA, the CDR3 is TGCGCCAGCAGCTTGGTGTCAGATGTCTCCTACGAGCAGTACTTC. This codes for CASSLVSDVSYEQYF.

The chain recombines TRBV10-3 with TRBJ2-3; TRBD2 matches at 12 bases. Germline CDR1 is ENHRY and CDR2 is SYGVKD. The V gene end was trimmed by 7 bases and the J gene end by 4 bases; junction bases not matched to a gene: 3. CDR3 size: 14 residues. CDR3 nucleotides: TGTGCCATCACCGGACTAGCGGGGTCAGATACGCAGTATTTT. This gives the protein CAITGLAGSDTQYF.

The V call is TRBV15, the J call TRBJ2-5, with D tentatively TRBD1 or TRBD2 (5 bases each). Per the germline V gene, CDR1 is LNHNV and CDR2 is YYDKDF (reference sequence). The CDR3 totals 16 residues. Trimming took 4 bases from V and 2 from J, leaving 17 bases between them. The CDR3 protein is CATSTPRGRSQETQYF. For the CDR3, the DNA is TGTGCCACCAGCACACCCCGGGGCCGAAGTCAAGAGACCCAGTACTTC. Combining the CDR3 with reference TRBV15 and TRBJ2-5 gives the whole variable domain DAMVIQNPRYQVTQFGKPVTLSCSQTLNHNVMYWYQQKSSQAPKLLFHYYDKDFNNEADTPDNFQSRRPNTSFCFLDIRSPGLGDTAMYLCATSTPRGRSQETQYFGPGTRLLVL.

CDR3 in amino acids: CASRETGIAYEQYF. CDR3 in DNA: TGTGCCAGCAGAGAGACAGGGATCGCCTACGAGCAGTACTTC. The chain employs TRBV2 and TRBJ2-7, with 7 nucleotides matching TRBD1. The V gene end was trimmed by 6 bases and the J gene end by 2 bases; junction bases not matched to a gene: 7. The CDR3 extends over 14 amino acids. Germline values: CDR1 SNHLY, CDR2 FYNNEI.

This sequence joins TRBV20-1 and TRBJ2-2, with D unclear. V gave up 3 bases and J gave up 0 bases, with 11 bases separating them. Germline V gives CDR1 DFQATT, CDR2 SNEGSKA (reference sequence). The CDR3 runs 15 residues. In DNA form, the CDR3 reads TGCAGTGCTAGTCCTCCGGACGCGAACACCGGGGAGCTGTTTTTT. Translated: CSASPPDANTGELFF.

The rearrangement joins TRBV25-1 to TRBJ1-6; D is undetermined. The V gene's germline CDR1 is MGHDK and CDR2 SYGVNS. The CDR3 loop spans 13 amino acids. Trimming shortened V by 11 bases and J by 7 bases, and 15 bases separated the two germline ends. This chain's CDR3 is CASSGPNNSPLHF. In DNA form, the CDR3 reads TGTGCCTCGTCGGGTCCAAACAATTCACCCCTCCACTTT.

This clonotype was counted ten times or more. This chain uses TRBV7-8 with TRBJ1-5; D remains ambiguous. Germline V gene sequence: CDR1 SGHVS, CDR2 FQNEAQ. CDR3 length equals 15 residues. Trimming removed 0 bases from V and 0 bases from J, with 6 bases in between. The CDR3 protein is CASSLADYSNQPQHF. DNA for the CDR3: TGTGCCAGCAGCTTAGCCGATTATAGCAATCAGCCCCAGCATTTT.

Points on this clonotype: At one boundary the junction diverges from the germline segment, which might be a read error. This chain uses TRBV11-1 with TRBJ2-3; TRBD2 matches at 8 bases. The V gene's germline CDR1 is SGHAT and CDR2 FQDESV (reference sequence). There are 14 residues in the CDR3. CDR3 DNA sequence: TGTACCAGCAGCGTTAGCGGGATAACAGATACGCAGTATTTT. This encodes CTSSVSGITDTQYF.

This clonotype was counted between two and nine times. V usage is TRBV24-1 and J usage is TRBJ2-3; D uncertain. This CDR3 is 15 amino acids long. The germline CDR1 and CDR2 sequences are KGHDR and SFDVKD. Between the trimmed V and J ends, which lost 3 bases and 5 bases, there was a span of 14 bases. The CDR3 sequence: CATSDPATLEDTQYF. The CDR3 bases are TGTGCCACCAGTGATCCCGCTACCTTAGAAGATACGCAGTATTTT.

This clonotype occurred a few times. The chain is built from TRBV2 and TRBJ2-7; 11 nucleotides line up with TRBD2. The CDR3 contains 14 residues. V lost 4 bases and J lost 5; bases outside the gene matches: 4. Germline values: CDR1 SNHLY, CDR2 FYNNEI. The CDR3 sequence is CASSVTSGDDEQYF. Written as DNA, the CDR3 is TGTGCCAGCAGTGTGACTAGCGGGGACGACGAGCAGTACTTC.

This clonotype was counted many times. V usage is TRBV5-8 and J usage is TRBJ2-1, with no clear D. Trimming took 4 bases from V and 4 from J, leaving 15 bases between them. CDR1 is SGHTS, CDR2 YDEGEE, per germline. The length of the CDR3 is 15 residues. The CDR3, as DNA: TGTGCCAGCAGCCCGGATCAACTTCCGTACAATGAGCAGTTCTTC. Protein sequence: CASSPDQLPYNEQFF. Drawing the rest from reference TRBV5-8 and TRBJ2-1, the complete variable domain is EAGVTQSPTHLIKTRGQQATLRCSPISGHTSVYWYQQALGLGLQFLLWYDEGEERNRGNFPPRFSGRQFPNYSSELNVNALELEDSALYLCASSPDQLPYNEQFFGPGTRLTVL.

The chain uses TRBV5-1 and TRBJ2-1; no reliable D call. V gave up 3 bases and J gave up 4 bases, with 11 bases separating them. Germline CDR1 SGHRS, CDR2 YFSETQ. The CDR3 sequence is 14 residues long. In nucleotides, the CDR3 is TGCGCCAGCAGCTGGGCCACAACTTACAATGAGCAGTTCTTC. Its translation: CASSWATTYNEQFF.

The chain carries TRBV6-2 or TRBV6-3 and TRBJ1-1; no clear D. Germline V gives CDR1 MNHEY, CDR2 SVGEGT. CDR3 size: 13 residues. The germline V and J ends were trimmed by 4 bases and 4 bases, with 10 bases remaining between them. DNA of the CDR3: TGTGCCAGCAGTTCTCGAATTCTCACTGAAGCTTTCTTT. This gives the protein CASSSRILTEAFF.

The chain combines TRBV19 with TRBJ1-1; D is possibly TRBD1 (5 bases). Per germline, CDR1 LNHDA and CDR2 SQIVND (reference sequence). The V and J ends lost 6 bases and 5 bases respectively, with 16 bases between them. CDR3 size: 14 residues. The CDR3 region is CASSTWGGRTEAFF. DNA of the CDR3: TGTGCCAGTAGCACATGGGGGGGACGGACTGAAGCTTTCTTT.

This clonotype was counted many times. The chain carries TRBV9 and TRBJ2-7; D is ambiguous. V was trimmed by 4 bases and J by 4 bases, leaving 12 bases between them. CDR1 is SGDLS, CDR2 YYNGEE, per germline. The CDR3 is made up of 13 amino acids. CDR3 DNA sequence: TGTGCCAGCAGCCCGCGTGTTGGGTACGAGCAGTACTTC. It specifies CASSPRVGYEQYF.

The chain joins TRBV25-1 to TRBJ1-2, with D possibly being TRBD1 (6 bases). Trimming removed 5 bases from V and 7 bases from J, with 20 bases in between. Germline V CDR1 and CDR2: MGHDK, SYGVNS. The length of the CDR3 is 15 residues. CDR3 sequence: CASSRAGRGYGGYTF. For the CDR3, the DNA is TGTGCCAGCAGTCGGGCAGGGAGGGGGTACGGTGGCTACACCTTC.

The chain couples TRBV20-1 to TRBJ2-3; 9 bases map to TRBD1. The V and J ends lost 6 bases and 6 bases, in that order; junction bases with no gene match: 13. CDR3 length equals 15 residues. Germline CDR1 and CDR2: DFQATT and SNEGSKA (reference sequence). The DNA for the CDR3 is TGCAGTGCAAGGATAACCCGGGACAGGGTCGATACGCAGTATTTT. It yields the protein CSARITRDRVDTQYF.

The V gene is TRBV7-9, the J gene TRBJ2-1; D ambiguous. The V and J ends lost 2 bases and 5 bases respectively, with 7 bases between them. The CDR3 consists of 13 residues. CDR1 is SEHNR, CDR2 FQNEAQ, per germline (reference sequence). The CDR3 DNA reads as TGTGCCAGCAGCTTATTTTCCCACAATGAGCAGTTCTTC. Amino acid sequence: CASSLFSHNEQFF.

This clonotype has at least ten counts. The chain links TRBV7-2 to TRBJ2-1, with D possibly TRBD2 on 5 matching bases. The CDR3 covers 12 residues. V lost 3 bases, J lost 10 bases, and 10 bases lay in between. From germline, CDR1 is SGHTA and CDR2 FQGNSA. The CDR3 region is CASSFHWREQFF. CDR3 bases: TGTGCCAGCAGCTTTCATTGGAGGGAGCAGTTCTTC.

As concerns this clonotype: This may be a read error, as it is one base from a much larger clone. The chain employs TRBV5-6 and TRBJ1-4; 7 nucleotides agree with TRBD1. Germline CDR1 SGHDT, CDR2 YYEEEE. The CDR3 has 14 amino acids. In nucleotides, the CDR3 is TGTGCCAGCAGCCCACAGGGGATTAATGAAAGACTGTTTTTT. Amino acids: CASSPQGINERLFF.

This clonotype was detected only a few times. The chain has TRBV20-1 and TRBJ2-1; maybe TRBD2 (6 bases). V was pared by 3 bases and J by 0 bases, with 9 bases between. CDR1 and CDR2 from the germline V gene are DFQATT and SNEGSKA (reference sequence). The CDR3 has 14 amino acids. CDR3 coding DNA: TGCAGTGCTAGGGTTAGCGGCTCCTACAATGAGCAGTTCTTC. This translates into CSARVSGSYNEQFF.